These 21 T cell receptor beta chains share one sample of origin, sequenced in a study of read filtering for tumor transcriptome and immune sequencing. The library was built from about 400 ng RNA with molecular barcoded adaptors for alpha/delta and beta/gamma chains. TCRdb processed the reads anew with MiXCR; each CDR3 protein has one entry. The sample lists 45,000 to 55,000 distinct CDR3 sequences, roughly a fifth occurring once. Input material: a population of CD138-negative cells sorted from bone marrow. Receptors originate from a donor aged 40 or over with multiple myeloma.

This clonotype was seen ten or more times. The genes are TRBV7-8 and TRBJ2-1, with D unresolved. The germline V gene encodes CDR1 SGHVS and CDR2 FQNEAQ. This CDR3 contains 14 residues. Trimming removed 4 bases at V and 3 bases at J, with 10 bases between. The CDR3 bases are TGTGCCAGCAGCTATGGGCTGGACTACAATGAGCAGTTCTTC. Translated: CASSYGLDYNEQFF.

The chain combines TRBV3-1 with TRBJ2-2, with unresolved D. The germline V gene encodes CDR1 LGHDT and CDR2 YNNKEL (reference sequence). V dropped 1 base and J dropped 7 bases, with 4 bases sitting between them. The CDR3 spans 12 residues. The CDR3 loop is CASSQGNGELFF. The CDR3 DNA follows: TGTGCCAGCAGCCAAGGGAACGGGGAGCTGTTTTTT.

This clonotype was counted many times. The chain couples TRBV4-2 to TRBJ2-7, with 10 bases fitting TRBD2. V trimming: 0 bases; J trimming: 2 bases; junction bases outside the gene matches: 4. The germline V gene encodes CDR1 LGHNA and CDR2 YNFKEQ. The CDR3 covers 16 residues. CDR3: CASSQDFLAGAYEQYF. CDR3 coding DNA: TGTGCCAGCAGCCAAGATTTCCTAGCGGGGGCCTACGAGCAGTACTTC.

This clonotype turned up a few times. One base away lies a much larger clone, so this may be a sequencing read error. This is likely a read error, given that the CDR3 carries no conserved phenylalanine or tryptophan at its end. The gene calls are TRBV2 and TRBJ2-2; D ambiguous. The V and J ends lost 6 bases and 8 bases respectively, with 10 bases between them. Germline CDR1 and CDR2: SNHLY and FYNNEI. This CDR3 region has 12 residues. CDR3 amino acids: CASRSELGELFL. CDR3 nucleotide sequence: TGTGCCAGCAGGAGCGAGTTAGGGGAGCTGTTTCTT.

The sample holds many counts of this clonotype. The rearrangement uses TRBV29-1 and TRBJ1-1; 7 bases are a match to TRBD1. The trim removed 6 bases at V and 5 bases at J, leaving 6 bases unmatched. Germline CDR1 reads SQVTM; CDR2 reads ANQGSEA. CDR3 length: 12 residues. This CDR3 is CSVIAQGTEAFF. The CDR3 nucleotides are TGCAGCGTCATAGCACAGGGGACTGAAGCTTTCTTT.

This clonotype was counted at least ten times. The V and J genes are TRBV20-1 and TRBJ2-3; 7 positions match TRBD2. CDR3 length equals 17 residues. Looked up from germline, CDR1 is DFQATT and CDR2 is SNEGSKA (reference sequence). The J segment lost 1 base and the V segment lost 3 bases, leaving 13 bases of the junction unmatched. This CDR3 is CSASRGRAFSRTDTQYF. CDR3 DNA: TGCAGTGCTAGCCGAGGGAGGGCGTTCAGTCGCACAGATACGCAGTATTTT.

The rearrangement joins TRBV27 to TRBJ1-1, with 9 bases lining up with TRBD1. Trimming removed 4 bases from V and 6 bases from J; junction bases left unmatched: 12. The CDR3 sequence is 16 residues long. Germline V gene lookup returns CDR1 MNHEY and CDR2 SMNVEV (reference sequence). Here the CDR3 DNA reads TGTGCCAGCAGTTCCGGACAGGGGAGATTTGTCGCTGAAGCTTTCTTT. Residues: CASSSGQGRFVAEAFF.

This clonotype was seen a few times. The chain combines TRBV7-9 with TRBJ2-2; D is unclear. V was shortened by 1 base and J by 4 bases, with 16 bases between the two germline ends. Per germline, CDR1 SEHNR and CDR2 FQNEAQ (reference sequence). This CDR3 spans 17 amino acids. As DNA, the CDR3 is TGTGCCAGCAGCTTAGAACCGCCGGGTTTGAGCACCGGGGAGCTGTTTTTT. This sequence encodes CASSLEPPGLSTGELFF.

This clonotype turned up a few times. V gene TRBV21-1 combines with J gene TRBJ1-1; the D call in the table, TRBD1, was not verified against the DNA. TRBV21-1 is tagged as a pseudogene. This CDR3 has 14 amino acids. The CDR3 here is CASSPARVGPEAFF. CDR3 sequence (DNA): TGTGCCAGCAGCCCGGCCCGGGTAGGACCTGAAGCTTTCTTT.

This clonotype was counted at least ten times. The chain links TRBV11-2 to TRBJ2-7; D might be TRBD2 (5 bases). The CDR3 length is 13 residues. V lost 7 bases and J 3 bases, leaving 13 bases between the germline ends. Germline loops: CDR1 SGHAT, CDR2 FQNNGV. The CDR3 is CASTIYAGYEQYF. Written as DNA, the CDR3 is TGTGCCAGCACCATCTACGCGGGCTACGAGCAGTACTTC.

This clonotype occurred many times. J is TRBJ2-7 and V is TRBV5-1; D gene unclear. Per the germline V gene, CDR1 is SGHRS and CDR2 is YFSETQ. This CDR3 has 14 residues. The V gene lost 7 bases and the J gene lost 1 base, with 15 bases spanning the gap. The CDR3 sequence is CASALNGFSYEQYF. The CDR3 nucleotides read TGCGCCAGCGCTTTAAACGGGTTTTCCTACGAGCAGTACTTC.

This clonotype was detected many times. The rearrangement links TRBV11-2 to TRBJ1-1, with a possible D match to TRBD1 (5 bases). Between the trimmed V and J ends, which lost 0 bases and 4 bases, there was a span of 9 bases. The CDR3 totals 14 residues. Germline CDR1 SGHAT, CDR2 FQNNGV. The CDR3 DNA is TGTGCCAGCAGCTTAGAGGGGGGAGGCACTGAAGCTTTCTTT. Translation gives CASSLEGGGTEAFF.

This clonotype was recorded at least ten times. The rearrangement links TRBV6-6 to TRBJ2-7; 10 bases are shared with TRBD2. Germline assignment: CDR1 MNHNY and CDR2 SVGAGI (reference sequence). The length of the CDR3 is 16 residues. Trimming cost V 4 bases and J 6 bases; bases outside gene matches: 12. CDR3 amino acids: CASSSQRSGRAGEQYF. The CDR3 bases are TGTGCCAGCAGTTCTCAGAGGAGCGGGAGGGCCGGCGAGCAGTACTTC.

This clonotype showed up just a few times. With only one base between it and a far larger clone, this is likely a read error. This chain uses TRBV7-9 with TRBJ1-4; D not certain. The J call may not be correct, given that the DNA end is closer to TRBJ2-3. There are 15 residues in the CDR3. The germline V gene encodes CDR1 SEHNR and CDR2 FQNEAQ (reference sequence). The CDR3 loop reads CASSSHTARIDTQYF. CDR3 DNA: TGTGCCAGCAGCTCCCACACCGCTAGGATAGATACGCAGTATTTT.

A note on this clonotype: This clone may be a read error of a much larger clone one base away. CDR3 in DNA: TGTGCCAGCAGCTTAGCGGCAGGGAGCGGGGAGACCCAGCACTTC. Amino acids: CASSLAAGSGETQHF. V and J are TRBV7-9 and TRBJ2-5; 7 bases map to TRBD2. CDR1 is SEHNR and CDR2 is FQNEAQ in the germline V gene (reference sequence). CDR3 size: 15 residues.

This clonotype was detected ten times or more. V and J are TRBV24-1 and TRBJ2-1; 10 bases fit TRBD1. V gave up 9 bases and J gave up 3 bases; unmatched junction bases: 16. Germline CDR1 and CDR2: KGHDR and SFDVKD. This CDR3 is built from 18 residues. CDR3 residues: CATDGGTGALADYNEQFF. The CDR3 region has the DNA TGTGCCACCGATGGGGGGACAGGGGCCCTAGCGGACTACAATGAGCAGTTCTTC.

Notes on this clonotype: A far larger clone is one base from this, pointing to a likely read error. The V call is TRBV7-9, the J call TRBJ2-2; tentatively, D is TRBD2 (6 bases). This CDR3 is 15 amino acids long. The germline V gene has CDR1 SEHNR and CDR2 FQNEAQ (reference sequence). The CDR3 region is CASRHAFGITGGLFF. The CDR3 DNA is TGTGCCAGCAGACACGCCTTTGGAATTACCGGGGGGCTGTTTTTT.

CDR3: CASSPIAGPTDTQYF. CDR3 in DNA: TGTGCCAGCTCACCAATAGCGGGACCCACAGATACGCAGTATTTT. V gene TRBV18 combines with J gene TRBJ2-3, with 8 bases that match TRBD2. The germline V gene encodes CDR1 KGHSH and CDR2 LQKENI. V shed 2 bases and J 2 bases; nucleotides not matched to a gene: 3. There are 15 residues in the CDR3.

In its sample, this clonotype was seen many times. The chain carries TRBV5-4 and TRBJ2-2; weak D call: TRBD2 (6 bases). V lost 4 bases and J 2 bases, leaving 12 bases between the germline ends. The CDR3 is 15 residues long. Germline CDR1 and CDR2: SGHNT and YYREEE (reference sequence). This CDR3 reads CASSRGWGNTGELFF. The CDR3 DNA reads TGTGCCAGCAGCCGGGGGTGGGGAAACACCGGGGAGCTGTTTTTT.

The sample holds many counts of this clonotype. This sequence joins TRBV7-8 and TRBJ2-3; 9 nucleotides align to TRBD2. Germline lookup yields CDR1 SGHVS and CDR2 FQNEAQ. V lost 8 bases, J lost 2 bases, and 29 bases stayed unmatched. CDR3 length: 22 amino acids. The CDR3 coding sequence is TGTGCCAGCGTCCGCCCCGTTAGCGGGAGTCATAACCTTGAAGAAAACACAGATACGCAGTATTTT. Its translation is CASVRPVSGSHNLEENTDTQYF. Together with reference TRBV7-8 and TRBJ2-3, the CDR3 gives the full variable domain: GAGVSQSPRYKVAKRGQDVALRCDPISGHVSLFWYQQALGQGPEFLTYFQNEAQLDKSGLPSDRFFAERPEGSVSTLKIQRTQQEDSAVYLCASVRPVSGSHNLEENTDTQYFGPGTRLTVL.

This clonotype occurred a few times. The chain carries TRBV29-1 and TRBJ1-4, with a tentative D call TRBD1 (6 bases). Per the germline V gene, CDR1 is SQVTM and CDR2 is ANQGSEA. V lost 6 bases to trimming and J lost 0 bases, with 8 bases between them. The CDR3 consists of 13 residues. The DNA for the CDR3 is TGCAGCGTAGGACAGACAACTAATGAAAAACTGTTTTTT. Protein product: CSVGQTTNEKLFF.